This T cell receptor beta chain emerged from a study of CD8+CD57+ T cells in acquired aplastic anemia. Study information: Average DNA yield from sorted CD4+ and CD8+ cells was approximately 3.2 ug. Healthy donors gave 11 million or so reads on average for CD4+ cells.

The use of genomic DNA as template underpinned the TCR beta VDJ and CDR3 profiling. TCRdb fed the reads into MiXCR, producing one record per CDR3 protein. The table lists roughly 180,000 distinct CDR3 sequences, 40% to 55% of them singletons, with around 2.7% in the top ten. General study results and limits: Patients and controls shared nearly 30 CD8+ CDR3 sequences, highly expressed in patients.

About this clonotype: Its matching antigen is unknown. This may come from a read error, since a much larger clone is one base off.

The sample was sorted CD4+, CD8+, or CD8+CD57+ T cells (not recorded which) from PBMCs. The TCR comes from a human donor in good health.

The CDR3: CASSYSLSSYNEQYF. In DNA form, the CDR3 reads TGTGCCAGCAGTTACTCCCTGAGCTCCTACAATGAGCAGTACTTC. The chain is built from TRBV24-1 and TRBJ2-1, with unresolved D. The J call may be incorrect, as the DNA end agrees better with TRBJ2-7. CDR1 and CDR2 from the germline V gene are KGHDR and SFDVKD. This CDR3 has 15 amino acids.